The text below deals with one T cell receptor (beta chain). Its antigen is still unknown. The data were obtained in a study of a mutant IDH1 vaccine in newly diagnosed glioma. Looking at the study overall: In some groups vaccination began 4-6 weeks post-radiotherapy; others received it with temozolomide. Most had both radiotherapy and temozolomide beforehand; others had only one.

Trimming removed 3 bases from V and 5 bases from J; junction bases left unmatched: 8. This CDR3 is built from 16 residues. Germline CDR1 and CDR2: SGHNT and YYREEE (reference sequence). Using immunoSEQ multiplex PCR, the repertoire was profiled, and TCRdb retains in-frame clones only, with some absent. Of 110,000 or so clones in the sample, roughly 90% were seen once. Time point denoted: week 11, during vaccination. The investigators gave 300 ug of mutant IDH1 20-mer peptide in each vaccine dose, together with topical imiquimod. The genes are TRBV5-4 and TRBJ2-5, with 12 positions matching TRBD2. This TCR was recovered from a woman aged 45-60 years with glioma. Sequenced here: PBMCs, sampled from a glioma patient whose treatment included an IDH1 peptide vaccine. The CDR3 DNA reads TGTGCCAGCAGCTCGACCACTAGCGGGGGGTGGGAGACCCAGTACTTC. Its protein is CASSSTTSGGWETQYF.